Below, 26 T cell receptor beta chains from the same sample are listed, as sequenced in a study of graft-versus-host responses after intestinal transplantation. Antigen specificity for these receptors is unknown. The repertoire was sequenced with immunoSEQ multiplex PCR; TCRdb's copy has only in-frame clones and lacks some. This sample has some 92,000 clones, with roughly 92% found just once. Source: unstimulated CD4+ T cells sorted from spleen or lymph node cells, taken before intestinal transplant. All receptors come from a human donor who received an intestinal transplant.

V gene TRBV6-4 combines with J gene TRBJ2-7; TRBD1 matches at 10 bases. Germline values: CDR1 MRHNA, CDR2 SNTAGT. V was clipped by 6 bases and J by 3 bases; unmatched bases: 5. The CDR3 consists of 14 residues. The CDR3: CASRSTGGFYEQYF. Here the CDR3 DNA reads TGTGCCAGCAGATCGACAGGGGGCTTCTACGAGCAGTACTTC.

The chain carries TRBV6-1 and TRBJ2-1; a weak D match, TRBD2 (6 bases). The V end was cut by 0 bases, the J end by 10 bases, with 16 bases between. The CDR3 has 15 residues. The germline CDR1 and CDR2 sequences are MNHNS and SASEGT. The CDR3 DNA follows: TGTGCCAGCAGTGAAGCCGGCGGAGGGTTCGAAGAGCAGTTCTTC. Translating gives CASSEAGGGFEEQFF.

The chain links TRBV7-9 to TRBJ1-2; D is unresolved. This CDR3 is 14 amino acids long. In germline, CDR1 is SEHNR, CDR2 FQNEAQ (reference sequence). V lost 1 base and J lost 4, with 10 bases in between. CDR3 nucleotide sequence: TGTGCCAGCAGCTTAGAGGCTGGTCTCTATGGCTACACCTTC. Translation: CASSLEAGLYGYTF.

The chain uses TRBV7-6 and TRBJ2-2; D gene unclear. This CDR3 is built from 16 residues. The V and J ends lost 5 bases and 0 bases respectively, with 13 bases between them. Germline lookup yields CDR1 SGHVS and CDR2 FNYEAQ. Here the CDR3 reads CASSPAGSANTGELFF. The CDR3 DNA follows: TGTGCCAGCAGCCCGGCCGGCTCCGCGAACACCGGGGAGCTGTTTTTT.

The V and J genes are TRBV5-6 and TRBJ2-7, with D perhaps matching TRBD1 (5 bases). Germline V gene sequence: CDR1 SGHDT, CDR2 YYEEEE. Trimming cost V 2 bases and J 2 bases, with 11 bases left between them. This CDR3 has 14 amino acids. The CDR3 DNA sequence: TGTGCCAGCAGCTTTAAGACAGCTACCTACGAGCAGTACTTC. Translation: CASSFKTATYEQYF.

V and J are TRBV25-1 and TRBJ1-2; D may be TRBD1 (6 bases). CDR1 and CDR2 from the germline V gene are MGHDK and SYGVNS. CDR3 length: 17 residues. With 6 bases removed from V and 1 base from J, the gap between germline ends came to 21 bases. The CDR3 here is CASSLGGASSLNYGYTF. As DNA, the CDR3 is TGTGCCAGCAGCCTAGGGGGGGCGAGCTCCCTTAACTATGGCTACACCTTC.

V is TRBV5-5 and J is TRBJ1-5; weak D call: TRBD1 (6 bases). V dropped 1 base and J dropped 0 bases, with 8 bases sitting between them. Germline CDR1 is SGHKS and CDR2 is YYEKEE (reference sequence). The CDR3 has 15 residues. CDR3 in DNA: TGTGCCAGCAGCTTGATGGACAGTAGCAATCAGCCCCAGCATTTT. Translating it yields CASSLMDSSNQPQHF.

V and J are TRBV9 and TRBJ2-5; D is possibly TRBD1 (5 bases). The V and J ends lost 2 bases and 1 base respectively, with 9 bases between them. The V gene's germline CDR1 is SGDLS and CDR2 YYNGEE. The length of the CDR3 is 14 residues. DNA of the CDR3: TGTGCCAGCAGCGTCCAGGGTAGCCAAGAGACCCAGTACTTC. It is translated as CASSVQGSQETQYF. Full variable domain (remainder filled in from reference TRBV9 and TRBJ2-5): DSGVTQTPKHLITATGQRVTLRCSPRSGDLSVYWYQQSLDQGLQFLIQYYNGEERAKGNILERFSAQQFPDLHSELNLSSLELGDSALYFCASSVQGSQETQYFGPGTRLLVL.

V is TRBV2 and J is TRBJ2-6; D gene unclear. The V and J ends lost 6 bases and 4 bases respectively, with 7 bases between them. This CDR3 spans 13 amino acids. Per germline, CDR1 SNHLY and CDR2 FYNNEI. The CDR3 spells CASRQSGANVLTF. CDR3 nucleotide sequence: TGTGCCAGCAGACAGTCGGGGGCCAACGTCCTGACTTTC.

The chain uses TRBV2 and TRBJ2-7; D not certain. Trimming shortened V by 9 bases and J by 2 bases, and 17 bases separated the two germline ends. CDR1 and CDR2 (germline): SNHLY, FYNNEI. The CDR3 runs to 14 residues. The CDR3 sequence is CASLFRLQAYEQYF. In DNA, the CDR3 is TGTGCCAGTTTGTTTCGACTCCAGGCCTACGAGCAGTACTTC. Filled out from reference TRBV2 and TRBJ2-7, the complete variable domain reads EPEVTQTPSHQVTQMGQEVILRCVPISNHLYFYWYRQILGQKVEFLVSFYNNEISEKSEIFDDQFSVERPDGSNFTLKIRSTKLEDSAMYFCASLFRLQAYEQYFGPGTRLTVT.

The CDR3 loop reads CASRNGGTSTDTQYF. The DNA of the CDR3 is TGTGCCAGCAGGAACGGCGGAACTAGCACAGATACGCAGTATTTT. The genes are TRBV28 and TRBJ2-3; D remains unclear. V was cut by 6 bases and J by 0 bases, with 13 bases left in between. The germline gives CDR1 MDHEN, CDR2 SYDVKM. CDR3 length: 15 residues.

This chain uses TRBV6-6 with TRBJ1-5; D is undetermined. This CDR3 spans 15 amino acids. The germline V gene has CDR1 MNHNY and CDR2 SVGAGI (reference sequence). Trimming took 0 bases from V and 3 from J, leaving 9 bases between them. The DNA for the CDR3 is TGTGCCAGCAGTTACTCCGGAGGGTCCAATCAGCCCCAGCATTTT. Translating it yields CASSYSGGSNQPQHF.

The J gene is TRBJ2-1, the V gene TRBV28; a weak D match, TRBD1 (6 bases). The V gene's germline CDR1 is MDHEN and CDR2 SYDVKM. V shed 11 bases and J shed 0 bases, with 8 bases lying between them. This CDR3 has 12 amino acids. CDR3 amino acids: CASRGSYNEQFF. CDR3 nucleotide sequence: TGTGCCTCCAGGGGCTCCTACAATGAGCAGTTCTTC.

The gene calls are TRBV28 and TRBJ1-4; D gene unclear. The CDR3 has 15 amino acids. CDR1 is MDHEN and CDR2 is SYDVKM in the germline V gene. V lost 2 bases and J 4 bases, leaving 11 bases between the germline ends. The DNA of the CDR3 is TGTGCCAGCAGTTTAAATTCTGGGTATAATGAAAAACTGTTTTTT. Amino acids: CASSLNSGYNEKLFF.

V usage is TRBV14 and J usage is TRBJ2-5; 7 bases line up with TRBD2. The CDR3 loop spans 14 amino acids. After removal of 2 bases from V and 7 bases from J, the junction contained 7 bases not matched to a gene. CDR1 is SGHDN and CDR2 is FVKESK in the germline V gene. CDR3 amino acids: CASSQTDRGGTQYF. The CDR3 bases are TGTGCCAGCAGCCAAACGGACCGCGGGGGGACCCAGTACTTC.

For the CDR3, the DNA is TGTGCCAGCAAATCCAGTAAGGGGGCGGGGACCCAGTACTTC. Its translation is CASKSSKGAGTQYF. The rearrangement uses TRBV19 and TRBJ2-5; 7 bases are shared with TRBD1. CDR1 is LNHDA and CDR2 is SQIVND in the germline V gene (reference sequence). Losses at the gene ends were 9 bases for V and 7 bases for J; bases not matched to a gene: 14. This CDR3 is built from 14 residues. The whole variable domain, filled in from reference TRBV19 and TRBJ2-5, reads DGGITQSPKYLFRKEGQNVTLSCEQNLNHDAMYWYRQDPGQGLRLIYYSQIVNDFQKGDIAEGYSVSREKKESFPLTVTSAQKNPTAFYLCASKSSKGAGTQYFGPGTRLLVL.

This chain uses TRBV30 with TRBJ1-4; no clear D. With 0 bases removed from V and 4 bases from J, the gap between germline ends came to 9 bases. CDR1 and CDR2 (germline): GTSNPN, SVGIG (reference sequence). This CDR3 comprises 14 residues. CDR3 region: CAWSVRVLNEKLFF. Here the CDR3 DNA reads TGTGCCTGGAGTGTACGGGTCCTTAATGAAAAACTGTTTTTT.

This sequence joins TRBV19 and TRBJ2-1; 15 bases are shared with TRBD2. The germline CDR1 and CDR2 sequences are LNHDA and SQIVND (reference sequence). The ends lost 7 bases at V and 5 bases at J; junction bases unmatched: 9. The CDR3 spans 17 residues. The CDR3: CASNVPGLAGGNNEQFF. The CDR3 DNA reads TGTGCCAGTAATGTACCGGGACTAGCGGGAGGCAACAATGAGCAGTTCTTC.

The rearrangement links TRBV7-9 to TRBJ2-7, with TRBD2 as a possible D gene (6 bases). This CDR3 is built from 11 residues. Looked up from germline, CDR1 is SEHNR and CDR2 is FQNEAQ (reference sequence). V shed 5 bases and J shed 7 bases, with 9 bases lying between them. CDR3 region: CASSVTSEQYF. Here the CDR3 DNA reads TGTGCCAGCAGCGTGACTAGTGAGCAGTACTTC.

The chain joins TRBV2 to TRBJ1-6; D remains ambiguous. V was pared by 6 bases and J by 7 bases, with 13 bases between. The CDR3 has 14 residues. Germline lookup yields CDR1 SNHLY and CDR2 FYNNEI. The DNA for the CDR3 is TGTGCCAGCAGGACGACGGGTGTGAATTCACCCCTCCACTTT. It is translated as CASRTTGVNSPLHF.

The chain recombines TRBV19 with TRBJ2-1; 11 nucleotides align to TRBD1. V lost 6 bases to trimming and J lost 7 bases; unmatched junction nucleotides: 11. The CDR3 has 16 amino acids. Germline V gene lookup returns CDR1 LNHDA and CDR2 SQIVND (reference sequence). The DNA of the CDR3 is TGTGCCAGTAGCCGAAAGGGGACAGGGGGTAGGAATGAGCAGTTCTTC. It encodes CASSRKGTGGRNEQFF.

This chain joins TRBV7-7 and TRBJ1-1; a possible D gene is TRBD1 (5 bases). There are 13 residues in the CDR3. V dropped 2 bases and J dropped 5 bases, with 9 bases sitting between them. Germline assignment: CDR1 SSHAT and CDR2 FNYEAQ (reference sequence). The CDR3 nucleotides are TGTGCCAGCAGCTTAAAGTGGGGGACTGAAGCTTTCTTT. Its protein product is CASSLKWGTEAFF.

The rearrangement joins TRBV5-1 to TRBJ2-5, with 13 bases fitting TRBD2. Germline V gene lookup returns CDR1 SGHRS and CDR2 YFSETQ. CDR3 length equals 19 residues. J gave up 2 bases and V 0 bases, and 10 bases lay outside the gene matches. The CDR3 here is CASSLGFGTSGKLQETQYF. CDR3 DNA: TGCGCCAGCAGCTTGGGGTTCGGGACTAGCGGGAAATTACAAGAGACCCAGTACTTC.

The rearrangement joins TRBV5-4 to TRBJ2-7; tentatively, D is TRBD2 (6 bases). Trimming shortened V by 2 bases and J by 0 bases, and 12 bases separated the two germline ends. Germline-derived CDR1 and CDR2 are SGHNT and YYREEE (reference sequence). The CDR3 extends over 15 amino acids. CDR3 amino acids: CASSFASAFSYEQYF. The CDR3 DNA reads as TGTGCCAGCAGCTTTGCTAGCGCCTTCTCCTACGAGCAGTACTTC.

The V and J genes are TRBV5-1 and TRBJ1-2; no firm D call. Germline values: CDR1 SGHRS, CDR2 YFSETQ. V lost 0 bases and J lost 4, with 10 bases in between. The CDR3 runs to 14 residues. The CDR3 DNA reads TGCGCCAGCAGCTTGGGTCAGGTCTCCTATGGCTACACCTTC. Translating it yields CASSLGQVSYGYTF.

The V and J genes are TRBV10-3 and TRBJ1-4; TRBD1 matches at 9 bases. CDR3 length: 15 residues. Looked up from germline, CDR1 is ENHRY and CDR2 is SYGVKD. After removal of 5 bases from V and 5 bases from J, the junction contained 6 bases not matched to a gene. CDR3 in DNA: TGTGCCATCAGTTTCGAACAGGGGGCGAATGAAAAACTGTTTTTT. This translates into CAISFEQGANEKLFF.